Each of the 8 T cell receptor beta chains below was sequenced from the same sample in a study of T cells in localized non-small cell lung cancer. The assay was immunoSEQ multiplex PCR, and TCRdb's table has in-frame clones only and misses some. The sample contains around 5,600 clones, approximately 20% of which appear only once. Here the sequenced sample was lung tumor tissue, taken before any cancer treatment. The receptor source for this set is a female donor older than 55 with stage I lung adenocarcinoma.

This clone was detected a few times. The chain couples TRBV6-4 to TRBJ2-3, with a weak D call TRBD2 (6 bases). V was clipped by 5 bases and J by 0 bases, with 6 bases between them. Germline loops: CDR1 MRHNA, CDR2 SNTAGT. CDR3 size: 13 residues. CDR3 in amino acids: CASSSGSTDTQYF. CDR3 nucleotides: TGTGCCAGCAGTAGCGGGAGCACAGATACGCAGTATTTT.

The chain is built from TRBV30 and TRBJ1-5; no definite D call. The CDR3 spans 14 residues. Germline CDR1 and CDR2: GTSNPN and SVGIG (reference sequence). V gave up 0 bases and J gave up 2 bases, with 8 bases separating them. The CDR3 reads CAWSVLIGNQPQHF. CDR3 in DNA: TGTGCCTGGAGTGTACTTATCGGCAATCAGCCCCAGCATTTT.

The rearrangement uses TRBV28 and TRBJ2-1, with 7 bases aligning to TRBD2. Per the germline V gene, CDR1 is MDHEN and CDR2 is SYDVKM. V shed 4 bases, J shed 0 bases, and the junction held 6 bases outside the gene matches. This CDR3 region has 16 residues. CDR3 in amino acids: CASSSWTGGSYNEQFF. CDR3 DNA sequence: TGTGCCAGCAGTTCCTGGACGGGGGGCTCCTACAATGAGCAGTTCTTC.

This clone was seen only a few times. The V gene is TRBV9, the J gene TRBJ2-1; D perhaps matches TRBD2 (6 bases). The V end lost 6 bases, the J end lost 9 bases, and 13 bases lay between the germline ends. CDR1 is SGDLS, CDR2 YYNGEE, per germline. The CDR3 has 12 residues. This CDR3 is CASTNPGSEQFF. The DNA for the CDR3 is TGTGCCAGCACCAACCCCGGGAGTGAGCAGTTCTTC.

This clone was observed a handful of times. V and J are TRBV7-1 and TRBJ2-7; possibly TRBD2 for D (5 bases). TRBV7-1 is reported as an ORF; its role is uncertain. The CDR3 is 14 residues long. V lost 5 bases to trimming and J lost 3 bases, with 14 bases between them. CDR3 amino acids: CASSLRGSGYEQYF. CDR3 in DNA: TGTGCCAGCAGCCTCCGAGGGTCGGGCTACGAGCAGTACTTC.

A few counts support this clone. The chain employs TRBV19 and TRBJ2-7; TRBD2 aligns across 14 bases. V dropped 4 bases and J dropped 6; count of bases not matched to a gene: 8. Germline V lookup: CDR1 LNHDA, CDR2 SQIVND (reference sequence). The CDR3 sequence is 16 residues long. CDR3 sequence: CASSTTGLAGAREQYF. CDR3 coding DNA: TGTGCCAGTAGTACAACGGGACTAGCGGGAGCCCGCGAGCAGTACTTC.

The chain joins TRBV11-3 to TRBJ2-1; 8 nucleotides match TRBD2. The CDR3 is 15 amino acids. V lost 3 bases to trimming and J lost 6 bases; unmatched junction nucleotides: 7. CDR1 SGHNT and CDR2 YENEEA come from the germline V gene. For the CDR3, the DNA is TGTGCCAGCAGCTTGGGAGCGGGAGAGGCCAATGAGCAGTTCTTC. It encodes CASSLGAGEANEQFF.

Sample share makes this clone medium-sized. The gene calls are TRBV11-3 and TRBJ2-3; D is unclear. Between the trimmed V and J ends, which lost 3 bases and 0 bases, there was a span of 13 bases. Germline loops: CDR1 SGHNT, CDR2 YENEEA. This CDR3 has 16 residues. CDR3: CASSLNFRLSTDTQYF. The CDR3 DNA reads as TGTGCCAGCAGCTTGAACTTCCGACTTAGCACAGATACGCAGTATTTT.